This T cell receptor beta chain was found in a study of blood T cell repertoires in COVID-19. Study summary: Italy, Spain and the United States were the sources of the convalescent and acute COVID-19 samples.

Germline-derived CDR1 and CDR2 are MDHEN and SYDVKM. The length of the CDR3 is 12 residues. Trimming pared 6 bases from V and 0 bases from J, leaving 5 bases between. Recruitment covered over 20 US areas and drew participants whose ages spanned roughly 18 to 100 years. Participants had their cohort set by participant-reported clinical history. Two negative PCRs, clearance, or symptom resolution were required of recovered Cohort 3 donors. Measured with immunoSEQ multiplex PCR; TCRdb has only the in-frame clones, and not every one. The sample holds almost 400,000 clones, 85% to 90% seen once. This sequence was found in a woman aged 25 to 39 who had recovered from COVID-19. Sequenced sample: PBMCs or T cells enriched from blood (not recorded which). The chain links TRBV28 to TRBJ1-2; D remains unclear. The CDR3 sequence: CASRDTNYGYTF. In DNA form, the CDR3 reads TGTGCCAGCAGAGACACTAACTATGGCTACACCTTC.